This TCR beta chain derives from a study of blood T cell repertoires in COVID-19. Generated by immunoSEQ multiplex PCR, the TCRdb table keeps only in-frame clones and is missing some. This repertoire shows tens of thousands of clones, around 85% found once; its top ten account for under 6%. The germline V and J ends were trimmed by 1 base and 6 bases, with 16 bases remaining between them. The CDR3 is 16 residues long. CDR1 SGDLS and CDR2 YYNGEE come from the germline V gene. The sample comprised peripheral blood. The chain joins TRBV9 to TRBJ2-2, with D unresolved. The TCR sequence derives from a man aged 50 to 60 with active COVID-19. The DNA of the CDR3 is TGTGCCAGCAGCGTAAGTAACAGTCCGGTCGCCGGGGAGCTGTTTTTT. The encoded protein is CASSVSNSPVAGELFF.